Listed below are T cell receptor beta chains from one sample, sequenced in a study of blood T cell repertoires in COVID-19. Clones were read by immunoSEQ multiplex PCR, and TCRdb kept only the in-frame ones, dropping some. Of tens of thousands of clones in the sample, over 75% were seen once. Sequenced input: peripheral blood. The receptor source for this set is a man older than 75 with acute or convalescent COVID-19. CDR3s include the opening cysteine and the closing phenylalanine or tryptophan. A D gene is named only where the DNA matches it firmly. Rows give clone size only sometimes, using once, few, many, or a class for an expanded clone.

size: -
V: TRBV7-9
D: -
J: TRBJ1-4
DNA: TGTGCCAGCAGCTTAGGGGGGGGCGTCCGCCATGAAAAACTGTTTTTT
CDR3: CASSLGGGVRHEKLFF

size: -
V: TRBV5-1
D: TRBD2
J: TRBJ2-1
DNA: TGCGCCAGCAGCTCAGCGGGACTGGATTACAATGAGCAGTTCTTC
CDR3: CASSSAGLDYNEQFF

size: -
V: TRBV5-1
D: -
J: TRBJ2-3
DNA: TGCGCCAGCAGCACCAGTCAGAGCACAGATACGCAGTATTTT
CDR3: CASSTSQSTDTQYF

size: -
V: TRBV29-1
D: TRBD2
J: TRBJ2-2
DNA: TGCAGCGTTGGACAAGCGGGGGGGCTTGGTCCTAAGAACACCGGGGAGCTGTTTTTT
CDR3: CSVGQAGGLGPKNTGELFF

size: -
V: TRBV24-1
D: TRBD1
J: TRBJ2-1
DNA: TGTGCCACCAGTGATGGGACAGCCAGGGGAAATAGAAATGAGCAGTTCTTC
CDR3: CATSDGTARGNRNEQFF

size: few
V: TRBV3-1/TRBV3-2
D: -
J: TRBJ1-2
DNA: TGTGCCAGCAGACAAGGGCCTGGCTACACCTTC
CDR3: CASRQGPGYTF

size: -
V: TRBV3-1/TRBV3-2
D: -
J: TRBJ1-2
DNA: TGTGCCAGCAGCCCCCGAGATAGGGGCCCTTATGGCTACACCTTC
CDR3: CASSPRDRGPYGYTF

size: -
V: TRBV6-2/TRBV6-3
D: -
J: TRBJ1-5
DNA: TGTGCCAGCAGTTACAGGGGGATGAATCAGCCCCAGCATTTT
CDR3: CASSYRGMNQPQHF

size: few
V: TRBV19
D: -
J: TRBJ1-2
DNA: TGTGCCAGTACTGGGGGCTTAGGGAATCTTGGCTACACCTTC
CDR3: CASTGGLGNLGYTF

size: once
V: TRBV28
D: TRBD2
J: TRBJ2-1
DNA: TGTGCCAGCAGTCCCACTAGCGGGGGGTTGAATGAGCAGTTCTTC
CDR3: CASSPTSGGLNEQFF

size: -
V: TRBV6-5
D: -
J: TRBJ1-2
DNA: TGTGCCAGCAGCGGGTGGCAGGGCGTCGACTATGGCTACACCTTC
CDR3: CASSGWQGVDYGYTF

size: -
V: TRBV29-1
D: TRBD1
J: TRBJ1-4
DNA: TGCAGCGTCCGGACAGGAACTAATGAAAAACTGTTTTTT
CDR3: CSVRTGTNEKLFF

size: -
V: TRBV27
D: -
J: TRBJ2-7
DNA: TGTGCCAGCTGGGCAGGGGTGCAGTACTCCTACGAGCAGTACTTC
CDR3: CASWAGVQYSYEQYF

size: -
V: TRBV4-1
D: -
J: TRBJ1-4
DNA: TGCGCCAGCAGCCCGCACGACGGGGGAGAAAAACTGTTTTTT
CDR3: CASSPHDGGEKLFF

size: once
V: TRBV4-2
D: TRBD2
J: TRBJ2-1
DNA: TGTGCCAGCAGCCAAGAAGAAGGGGTTCGCGGGGGGGACAATGAGCAGTTCTTC
CDR3: CASSQEEGVRGGDNEQFF

size: -
V: TRBV29-1
D: -
J: TRBJ2-7
DNA: TGCAGCGCCGGCTCGAAGGGGAGGGAGCAGTACTTC
CDR3: CSAGSKGREQYF

size: few
V: TRBV3-1/TRBV3-2
D: TRBD1
J: TRBJ1-2
DNA: TGTGCCAGCAGCCAAGGACAGACAGGGGGCTATGGCTACACCTTC
CDR3: CASSQGQTGGYGYTF

size: -
V: TRBV10-3
D: TRBD1
J: TRBJ1-5
DNA: TGTGCCATCAGATCGACAGGGGATAGCAATCAGCCCCAGCATTTT
CDR3: CAIRSTGDSNQPQHF

size: -
V: TRBV7-9
D: TRBD1
J: TRBJ2-7
DNA: TGTGCCAGCAGCTACGGGACAGGGGAAATCCTCTTC
CDR3: CASSYGTGEILF

size: once
V: TRBV20-1
D: TRBD2
J: TRBJ2-5
DNA: TGCAGTGCTAGTCAAGGGGCGCAGCGCGGGGGGGACCAGTACTTC
CDR3: CSASQGAQRGGDQYF

size: -
V: TRBV30
D: TRBD1
J: TRBJ1-2
DNA: TGTGCCTGGAGTGTACTCACAGGGGGCAATGGCTACACCTTC
CDR3: CAWSVLTGGNGYTF

size: -
V: TRBV29-1
D: -
J: TRBJ1-1
DNA: TGCAGCGTTCGTTCAGGGGTCGAGACTGAAGCTTTCTTT
CDR3: CSVRSGVETEAFF

size: -
V: TRBV27
D: TRBD2
J: TRBJ2-5
DNA: TGTGCCAGCAGTTCCCTTGGGACTAGCATTGTGGGGACCCAGTACTTC
CDR3: CASSSLGTSIVGTQYF

size: -
V: TRBV7-9
D: TRBD1
J: TRBJ1-1
DNA: TGTGCCAGCAGCCCAGGACAGGGGGTGGTCTTGAGCACTGAAGCTTTCTTT
CDR3: CASSPGQGVVLSTEAFF

size: -
V: TRBV7-3
D: TRBD1
J: TRBJ1-1
DNA: TGTGCCAGCAGCCCAAAAGGGGGCCCGAACACTGAAGCTTTCTTT
CDR3: CASSPKGGPNTEAFF

size: -
V: TRBV6-4
D: TRBD1
J: TRBJ2-2
DNA: TGTGCCAGCAGTGACGGCCAGGGGGCTTTTGGGGAGCTGTTTTTT
CDR3: CASSDGQGAFGELFF

size: once
V: TRBV6-5
D: -
J: TRBJ2-7
DNA: TGTGCCACGGGGACCTACGAGCAGTACTTC
CDR3: CATGTYEQYF

size: -
V: TRBV11-2
D: -
J: TRBJ1-4
DNA: TGTGCCAGCAGCTTAGACCCACCGGGTATAGGGGTGGATGAAAAACTGTTTTTT
CDR3: CASSLDPPGIGVDEKLFF

size: -
V: TRBV12-3/TRBV12-4
D: -
J: TRBJ1-2
DNA: TGTGCCAGCAGTTTAGGAGGTGGCTACACCTTC
CDR3: CASSLGGGYTF

size: -
V: TRBV29-1
D: TRBD1
J: TRBJ1-2
DNA: TGCAGCGTTGGGGGGACAGGGGGCTCAGAGGGCTACACCTTC
CDR3: CSVGGTGGSEGYTF

size: -
V: TRBV12-5
D: -
J: TRBJ1-4
DNA: TGTGCTAGTGGCACGGGACAATCGGATGAAAAACTGTTTTTT
CDR3: CASGTGQSDEKLFF

size: -
V: TRBV15
D: TRBD2
J: TRBJ2-5
DNA: TGTGCCACCAACAGGAGACAAGGCGGGGGGGCACAGACCCAGTACTTC
CDR3: CATNRRQGGGAQTQYF

size: -
V: TRBV27
D: TRBD2
J: TRBJ2-1
DNA: TGTGCCAGCACCCAAGCGGGGGGGCGTTACAATGAGCAGTTCTTC
CDR3: CASTQAGGRYNEQFF

size: -
V: TRBV6-5
D: -
J: TRBJ2-3
DNA: TGTGCCAGCAGGACACTTATTTATCGCACAGATACGCAGTATTTT
CDR3: CASRTLIYRTDTQYF

size: few
V: TRBV2
D: TRBD1
J: TRBJ1-2
DNA: TGTGCCAGCAGCCCCGGGACAGGATCCTACGGCTACACCTTC
CDR3: CASSPGTGSYGYTF

size: -
V: TRBV2
D: -
J: TRBJ1-2
DNA: TGTGCCAGCACGCTTGGACAGCCATCTAACTATGGCTACACCTTC
CDR3: CASTLGQPSNYGYTF

size: -
V: TRBV6-5
D: -
J: TRBJ2-7
DNA: TGTGCCAGCAGTCCCCGATTCAGCGCCTACGAGCAGTACTTC
CDR3: CASSPRFSAYEQYF

size: -
V: TRBV6-4
D: -
J: TRBJ2-1
DNA: TGTGCCAGCAGTAGAGCCTCCTACAATGAGCAGTTCTTC
CDR3: CASSRASYNEQFF

size: -
V: TRBV7-7
D: TRBD2
J: TRBJ2-5
DNA: TGTGCTAGCAGCTTAGGACCAGCGGGGGGGAAAGAGACCCAGTACTTC
CDR3: CASSLGPAGGKETQYF

size: once
V: TRBV6-5
D: TRBD1
J: TRBJ1-1
DNA: TGTGCCAGCACCGCCGGACAGGGGGCGTCTGAAGCTTTCTTT
CDR3: CASTAGQGASEAFF

size: -
V: TRBV19
D: TRBD1
J: TRBJ2-2
DNA: TGTGCCAGCGGAGTGACAGGGATGAACACCGGGGAGCTGTTTTTT
CDR3: CASGVTGMNTGELFF

size: -
V: TRBV2
D: -
J: TRBJ1-2
DNA: TGTGCCAGCAGTGAAGGCCCAGGGAACTATGGCTACACCTTC
CDR3: CASSEGPGNYGYTF

size: few
V: TRBV5-6
D: TRBD1
J: TRBJ1-2
DNA: TGTGCCAGCAGCCTGGGGGCAGGGGGAATCTATGGCTACACCTTC
CDR3: CASSLGAGGIYGYTF

size: -
V: TRBV10-2
D: TRBD1
J: TRBJ1-5
DNA: TGCGCCAGCCGGACAGGGCTGAATCAGCCCCAGCATTTT
CDR3: CASRTGLNQPQHF

size: once
V: TRBV30
D: TRBD1
J: TRBJ1-1
DNA: TGTGCCTGGACATCAAGACAGGGTGGTACTGAAGCTTTCTTT
CDR3: CAWTSRQGGTEAFF

size: -
V: TRBV2
D: -
J: TRBJ1-1
DNA: TGTGCCAGCAGCCGACAGGCCACTGAAGCTTTCTTT
CDR3: CASSRQATEAFF

size: -
V: TRBV11-3
D: -
J: TRBJ2-2
DNA: TGTGCCAGCAGCCAGGGGCTAGCGGTAAACACCGGGGAGCTGTTTTTT
CDR3: CASSQGLAVNTGELFF

size: medium-sized
V: TRBV5-1
D: -
J: TRBJ2-2
DNA: TGCGCCAGCAGCTTGGCCGGAGGATCCGGGGAGCTGTTTTTT
CDR3: CASSLAGGSGELFF